This T cell receptor (beta chain) originates from a study of human T cells and chemical hapten exposure. This clonotype was counted a few times. Time point here: patch test 2, 6 weeks after DPC sensitization. Indicated treatment: therapeutic diphenylcyclopropenone sensitization with weekly scalp DPC. Only after blood had been drawn was each patch test applied. One entry per CDR3 protein results from TCRdb running MiXCR on the RACE reads. Of about 50,000 distinct CDR3 sequences in the sample, about 10% were seen once. V was clipped by 1 base and J by 3 bases, with 10 bases between them. The CDR3 contains 14 residues. Germline CDR1 is LNHNV and CDR2 is YYDKDF (reference sequence).

The J gene is TRBJ2-7, the V gene TRBV15, with D perhaps matching TRBD1 (7 bases). The clonotype originates from a woman in her forties or fifties with alopecia areata. Some clones in this sample may be carry-over from other donors' samples. Sequencing was performed on whole blood, taken in connection with sensitization to the hapten diphenylcyclopropenone (DPC). In DNA, the CDR3 is TGTGCCACCAGCAGAGGACAGGGACTCTACGAGCAGTACTTC. This codes for CATSRGQGLYEQYF.